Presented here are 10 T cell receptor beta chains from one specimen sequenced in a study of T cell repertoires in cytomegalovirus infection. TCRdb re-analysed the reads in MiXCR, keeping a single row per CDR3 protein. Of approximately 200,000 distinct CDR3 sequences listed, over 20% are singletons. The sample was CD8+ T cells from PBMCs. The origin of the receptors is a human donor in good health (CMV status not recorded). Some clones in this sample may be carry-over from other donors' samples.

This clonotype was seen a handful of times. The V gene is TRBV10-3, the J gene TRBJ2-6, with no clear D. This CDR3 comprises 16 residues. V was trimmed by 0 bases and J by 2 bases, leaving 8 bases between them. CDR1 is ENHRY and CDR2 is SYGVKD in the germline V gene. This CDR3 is CAISESVGTGANVLTF. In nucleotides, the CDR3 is TGTGCCATCAGTGAGTCGGTGGGTACTGGGGCCAACGTCCTGACTTTC.

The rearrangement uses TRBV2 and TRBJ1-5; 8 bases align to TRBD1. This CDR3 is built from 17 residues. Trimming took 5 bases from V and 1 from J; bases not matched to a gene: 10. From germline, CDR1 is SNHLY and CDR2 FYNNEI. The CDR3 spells CASSSAGGPRSNQPQHF. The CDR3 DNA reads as TGTGCCAGCAGTAGTGCAGGGGGCCCAAGGAGCAATCAGCCCCAGCATTTT.

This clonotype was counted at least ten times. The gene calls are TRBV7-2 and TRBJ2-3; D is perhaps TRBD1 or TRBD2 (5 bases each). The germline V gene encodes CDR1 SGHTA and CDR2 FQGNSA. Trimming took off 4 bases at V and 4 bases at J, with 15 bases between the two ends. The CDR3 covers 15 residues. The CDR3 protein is CASSWGPSGADTQYF. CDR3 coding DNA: TGTGCCAGCAGCTGGGGACCCTCGGGCGCAGATACGCAGTATTTT. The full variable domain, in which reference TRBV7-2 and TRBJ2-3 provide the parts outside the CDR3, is GAGVSQSPSNKVTEKGKDVELRCDPISGHTALYWYRQSLGQGLEFLIYFQGNSAPDKSGLPSDRFSAERTGGSVSTLTIQRTQQEDSAVYLCASSWGPSGADTQYFGPGTRLTVL.

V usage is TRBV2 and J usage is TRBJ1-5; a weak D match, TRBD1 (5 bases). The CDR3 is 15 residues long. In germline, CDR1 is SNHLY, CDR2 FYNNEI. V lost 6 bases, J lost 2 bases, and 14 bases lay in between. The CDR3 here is CASSGQGWGNQPQHF. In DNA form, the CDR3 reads TGTGCCAGCAGCGGGCAGGGTTGGGGCAATCAGCCCCAGCATTTT.

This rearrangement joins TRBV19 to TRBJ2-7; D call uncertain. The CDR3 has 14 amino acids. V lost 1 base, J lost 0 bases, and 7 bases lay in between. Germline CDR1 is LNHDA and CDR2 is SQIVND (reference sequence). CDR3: CASSIAGASYEQYF. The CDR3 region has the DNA TGTGCCAGTAGTATAGCAGGAGCCTCCTACGAGCAGTACTTC.

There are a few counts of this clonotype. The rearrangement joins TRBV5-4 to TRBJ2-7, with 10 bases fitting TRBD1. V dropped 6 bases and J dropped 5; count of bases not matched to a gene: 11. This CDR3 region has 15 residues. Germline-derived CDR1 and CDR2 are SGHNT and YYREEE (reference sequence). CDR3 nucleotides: TGTGCCAGCATCGGGACCGGGACAGGGGCGCACGAGCAGTACTTC. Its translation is CASIGTGTGAHEQYF.

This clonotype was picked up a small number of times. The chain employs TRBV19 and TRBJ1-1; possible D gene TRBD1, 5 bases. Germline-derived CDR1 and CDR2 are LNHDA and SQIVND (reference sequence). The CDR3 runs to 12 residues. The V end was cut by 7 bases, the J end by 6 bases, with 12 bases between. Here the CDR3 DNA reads TGTGCCAGTAAAAGAGGGGCTTCTGAAGCTTTCTTT. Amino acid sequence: CASKRGASEAFF.

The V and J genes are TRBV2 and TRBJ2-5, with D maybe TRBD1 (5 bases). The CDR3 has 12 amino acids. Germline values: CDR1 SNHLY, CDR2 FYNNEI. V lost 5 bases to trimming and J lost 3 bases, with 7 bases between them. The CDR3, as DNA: TGTGCCAGCAGTACCAGGGAAGAGACCCAGTACTTC. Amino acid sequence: CASSTREETQYF.

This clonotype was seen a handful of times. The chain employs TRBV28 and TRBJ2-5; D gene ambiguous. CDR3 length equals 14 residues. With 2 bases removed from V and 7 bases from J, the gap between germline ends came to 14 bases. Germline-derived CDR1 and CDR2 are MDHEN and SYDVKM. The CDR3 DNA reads TGTGCCAGCAGTTTAGGGTACTCGTTGGGGACCCAGTACTTC. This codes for CASSLGYSLGTQYF.

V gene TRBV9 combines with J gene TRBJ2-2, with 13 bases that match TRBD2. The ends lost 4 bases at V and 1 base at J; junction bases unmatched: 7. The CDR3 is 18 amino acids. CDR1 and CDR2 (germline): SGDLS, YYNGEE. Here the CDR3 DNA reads TGTGCCAGCAGCCTTCGACTAGCGGGGGGCTTGAACACCGGGGAGCTGTTTTTT. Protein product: CASSLRLAGGLNTGELFF.